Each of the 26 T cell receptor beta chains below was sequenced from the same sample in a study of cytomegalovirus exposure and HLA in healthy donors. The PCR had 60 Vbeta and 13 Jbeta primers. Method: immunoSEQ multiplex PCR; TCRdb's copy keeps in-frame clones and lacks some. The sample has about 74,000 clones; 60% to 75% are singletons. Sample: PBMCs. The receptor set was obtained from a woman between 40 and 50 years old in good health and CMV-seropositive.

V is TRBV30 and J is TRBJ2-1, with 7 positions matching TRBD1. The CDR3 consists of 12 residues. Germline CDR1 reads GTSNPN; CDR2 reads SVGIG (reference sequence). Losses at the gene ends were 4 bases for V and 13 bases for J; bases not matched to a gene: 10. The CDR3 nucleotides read TGTGCCTGGACCAATTCCGGGACAGTACAGTTCTTC. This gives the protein CAWTNSGTVQFF.

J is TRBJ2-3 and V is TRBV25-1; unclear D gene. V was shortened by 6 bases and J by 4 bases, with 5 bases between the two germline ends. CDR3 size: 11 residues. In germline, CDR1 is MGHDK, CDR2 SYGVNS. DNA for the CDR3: TGTGCCAGCAGATATTCAGATACGCAGTATTTT. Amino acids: CASRYSDTQYF.

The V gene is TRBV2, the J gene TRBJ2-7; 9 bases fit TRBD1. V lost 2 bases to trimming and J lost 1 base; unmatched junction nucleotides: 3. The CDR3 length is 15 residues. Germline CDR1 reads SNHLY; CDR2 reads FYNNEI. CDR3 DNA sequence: TGTGCCAGCAGTGAATTTGGGACAGGGTCCTACGAGCAGTACTTC. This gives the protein CASSEFGTGSYEQYF.

Here the CDR3 reads CASRARPLAGGMNYEQYF. For the CDR3, the DNA is TGTGCCAGCAGAGCCCGGCCTCTAGCGGGAGGTATGAACTACGAGCAGTACTTC. V gene TRBV27 combines with J gene TRBJ2-7; 11 bases match TRBD2. The V segment lost 6 bases and the J segment 3 bases; nucleotides outside the gene matches: 16. Germline CDR1 reads MNHEY; CDR2 reads SMNVEV (reference sequence). The length of the CDR3 is 18 residues.

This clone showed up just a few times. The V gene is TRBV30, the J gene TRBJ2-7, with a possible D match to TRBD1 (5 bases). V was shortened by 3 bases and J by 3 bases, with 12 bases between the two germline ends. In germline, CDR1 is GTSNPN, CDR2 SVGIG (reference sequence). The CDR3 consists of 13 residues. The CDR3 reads CAWRSPGYYEQYF. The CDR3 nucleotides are TGTGCCTGGAGGTCCCCAGGGTACTACGAGCAGTACTTC.

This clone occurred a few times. Here the CDR3 reads CASSETSGVGETQYF. CDR3 nucleotide sequence: TGCGCCAGCAGCGAGACTAGCGGGGTCGGGGAGACCCAGTACTTC. The chain combines TRBV5-1 with TRBJ2-5; 11 positions match TRBD2. V gave up 4 bases and J gave up 5 bases; unmatched junction bases: 7. Germline V gene data show CDR1 as SGHRS and CDR2 as YFSETQ. The CDR3 consists of 15 residues.

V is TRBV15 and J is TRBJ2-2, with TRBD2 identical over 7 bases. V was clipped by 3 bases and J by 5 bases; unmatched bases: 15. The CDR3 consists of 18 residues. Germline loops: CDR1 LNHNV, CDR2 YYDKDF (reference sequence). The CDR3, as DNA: TGTGCCACCAGCAGTACGGCGGTTTGGGGGGGAAGGACCGGGGAGCTGTTTTTT. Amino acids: CATSSTAVWGGRTGELFF.

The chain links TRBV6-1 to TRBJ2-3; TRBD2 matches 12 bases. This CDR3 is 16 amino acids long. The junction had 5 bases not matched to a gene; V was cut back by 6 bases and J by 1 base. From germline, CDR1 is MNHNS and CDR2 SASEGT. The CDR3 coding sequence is TGTGCCAGCAGCGAACTAGCGGGGGGTCGCACAGATACGCAGTATTTT. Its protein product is CASSELAGGRTDTQYF.

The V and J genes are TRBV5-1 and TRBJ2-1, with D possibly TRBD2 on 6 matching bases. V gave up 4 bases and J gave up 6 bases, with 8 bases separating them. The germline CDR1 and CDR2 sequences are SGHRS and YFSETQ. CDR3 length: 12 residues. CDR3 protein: CASSPGLNEQFF. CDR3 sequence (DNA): TGCGCCAGCAGCCCGGGACTCAATGAGCAGTTCTTC.

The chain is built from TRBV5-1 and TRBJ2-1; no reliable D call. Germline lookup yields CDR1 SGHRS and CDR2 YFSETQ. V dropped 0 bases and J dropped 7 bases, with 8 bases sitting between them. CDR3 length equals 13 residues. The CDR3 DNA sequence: TGCGCCAGCAGCTTGGGAGGAGTAAATGAGCAGTTCTTC. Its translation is CASSLGGVNEQFF.

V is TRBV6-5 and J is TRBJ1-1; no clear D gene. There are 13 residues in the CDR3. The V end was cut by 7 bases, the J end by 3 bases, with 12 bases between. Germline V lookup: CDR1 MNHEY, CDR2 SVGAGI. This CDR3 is CASTSDGDTEAFF. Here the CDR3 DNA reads TGTGCCAGCACCTCTGACGGAGACACTGAAGCTTTCTTT.

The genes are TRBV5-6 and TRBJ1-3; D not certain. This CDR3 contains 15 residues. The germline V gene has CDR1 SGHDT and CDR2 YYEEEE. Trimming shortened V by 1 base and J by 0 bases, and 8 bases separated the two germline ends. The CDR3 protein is CASSLKSLSGNTIYF. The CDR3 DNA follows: TGTGCCAGCAGCTTGAAAAGCCTCTCTGGAAACACCATATATTTT.

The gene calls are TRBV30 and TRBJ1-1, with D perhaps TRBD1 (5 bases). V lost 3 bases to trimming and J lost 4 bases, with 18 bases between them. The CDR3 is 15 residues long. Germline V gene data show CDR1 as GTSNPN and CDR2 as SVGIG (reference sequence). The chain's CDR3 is CAWSLTSRDFTEAFF. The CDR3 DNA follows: TGTGCCTGGAGCCTAACCTCGAGGGACTTCACTGAAGCTTTCTTT.

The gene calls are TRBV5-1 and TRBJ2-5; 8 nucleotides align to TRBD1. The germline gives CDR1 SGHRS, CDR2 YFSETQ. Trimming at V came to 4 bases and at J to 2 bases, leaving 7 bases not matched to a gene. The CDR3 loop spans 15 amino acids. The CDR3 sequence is CASSEWDRKQETQYF. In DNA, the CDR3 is TGCGCCAGCAGCGAGTGGGACAGGAAACAAGAGACCCAGTACTTC.

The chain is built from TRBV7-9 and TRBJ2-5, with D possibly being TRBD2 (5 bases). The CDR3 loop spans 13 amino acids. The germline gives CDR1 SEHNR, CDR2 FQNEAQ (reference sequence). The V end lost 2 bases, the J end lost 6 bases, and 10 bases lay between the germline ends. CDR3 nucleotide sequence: TGTGCCAGCAGCTTACCTGACGGGAAGACCCAGTACTTC. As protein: CASSLPDGKTQYF. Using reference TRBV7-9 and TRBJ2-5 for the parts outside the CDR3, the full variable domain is DTGVSQNPRHKITKRGQNVTFRCDPISEHNRLYWYRQTLGQGPEFLTYFQNEAQLEKSRLLSDRFSAERPKGSFSTLEIQRTEQGDSAMYLCASSLPDGKTQYFGPGTRLLVL.

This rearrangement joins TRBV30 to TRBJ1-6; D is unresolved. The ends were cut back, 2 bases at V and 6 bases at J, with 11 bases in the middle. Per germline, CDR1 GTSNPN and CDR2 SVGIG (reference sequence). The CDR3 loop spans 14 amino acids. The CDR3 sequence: CAWSRQAFNSPLHF. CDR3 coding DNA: TGTGCCTGGAGTAGGCAGGCTTTTAATTCACCCCTCCACTTT.

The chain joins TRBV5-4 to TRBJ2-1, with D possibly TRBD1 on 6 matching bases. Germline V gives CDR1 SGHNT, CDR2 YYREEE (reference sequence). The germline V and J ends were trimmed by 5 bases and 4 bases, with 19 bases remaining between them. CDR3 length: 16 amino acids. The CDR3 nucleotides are TGTGCCAGCAGTCTATCGACAGGCCGGAGTTACAATGAGCAGTTCTTC. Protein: CASSLSTGRSYNEQFF.

The CDR3 coding sequence is TGTGCCAGCAGTTACTCCGGACAGGGGCCCTACGAGCAGTACTTC. This sequence encodes CASSYSGQGPYEQYF. The chain links TRBV6-5 to TRBJ2-7; TRBD1 aligns across 9 bases. Per the germline V gene, CDR1 is MNHEY and CDR2 is SVGAGI. This CDR3 has 15 amino acids. With V trimmed by 0 bases and J by 2 bases, 2 bases remained unmatched.

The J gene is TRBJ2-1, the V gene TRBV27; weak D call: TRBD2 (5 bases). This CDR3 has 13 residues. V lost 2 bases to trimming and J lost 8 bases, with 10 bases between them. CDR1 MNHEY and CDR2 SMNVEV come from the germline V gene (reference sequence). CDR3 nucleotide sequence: TGTGCCAGCAGTTTAGTGGGAGTGGATGAGCAGTTCTTC. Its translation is CASSLVGVDEQFF.

The CDR3 region has the DNA TGCGCCAGCAGCCAGGACAAGGATCAGCCCCAGCATTTT. Translation gives CASSQDKDQPQHF. The chain joins TRBV4-1 to TRBJ1-5; D possibly corresponds to TRBD1 (5 bases). V was pared by 3 bases and J by 5 bases, with 8 bases between. The CDR3 has 13 residues. The V gene's germline CDR1 is MGHRA and CDR2 YSYEKL.

The CDR3 DNA reads TGTGCCAGCAGACCCACCGGGACAGGGGAGAACACTGAAGCTTTCTTT. Residues: CASRPTGTGENTEAFF. The V gene is TRBV2, the J gene TRBJ1-1, with 10 nucleotides matching TRBD1. The CDR3 is 16 amino acids. V was clipped by 6 bases and J by 1 base; unmatched bases: 8. Germline V gives CDR1 SNHLY, CDR2 FYNNEI.

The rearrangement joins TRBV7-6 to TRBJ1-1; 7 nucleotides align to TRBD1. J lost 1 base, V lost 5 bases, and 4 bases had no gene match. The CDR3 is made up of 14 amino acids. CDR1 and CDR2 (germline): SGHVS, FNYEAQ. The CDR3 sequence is CASSPRTGNTEAFF. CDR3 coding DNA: TGTGCCAGCAGCCCGAGGACAGGGAACACTGAAGCTTTCTTT.

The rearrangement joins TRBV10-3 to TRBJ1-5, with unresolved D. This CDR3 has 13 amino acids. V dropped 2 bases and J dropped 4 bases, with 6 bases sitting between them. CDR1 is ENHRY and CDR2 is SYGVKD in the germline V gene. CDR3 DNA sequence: TGTGCCATCAGTGAGGCGCTTAATCAGCCCCAGCATTTT. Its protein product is CAISEALNQPQHF.

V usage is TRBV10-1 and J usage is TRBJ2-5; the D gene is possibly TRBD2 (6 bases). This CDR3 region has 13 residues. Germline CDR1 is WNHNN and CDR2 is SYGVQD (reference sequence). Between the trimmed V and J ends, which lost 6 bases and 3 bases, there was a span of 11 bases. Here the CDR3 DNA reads TGCGCCAGCAGCCCCGGACTAAAAGAGACCCAGTACTTC. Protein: CASSPGLKETQYF.

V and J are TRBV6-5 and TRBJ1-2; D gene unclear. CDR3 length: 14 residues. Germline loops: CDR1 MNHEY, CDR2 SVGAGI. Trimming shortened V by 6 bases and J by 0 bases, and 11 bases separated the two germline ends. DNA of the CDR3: TGTGCCAGCAGCCCCAGAAGTTCTAACTATGGCTACACCTTC. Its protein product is CASSPRSSNYGYTF.

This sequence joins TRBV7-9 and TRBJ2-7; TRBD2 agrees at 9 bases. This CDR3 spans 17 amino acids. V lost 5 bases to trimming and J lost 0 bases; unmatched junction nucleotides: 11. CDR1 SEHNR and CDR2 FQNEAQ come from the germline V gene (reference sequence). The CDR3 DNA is TGTGCCAGCAGCCCCCCCGCGACTAGCGGAAGCTCCTACGAGCAGTACTTC. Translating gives CASSPPATSGSSYEQYF.